The source of this T cell receptor (beta chain) is a study of CXCR3-negative and CXCR3-positive naive CD8 T cells. Study results and caveats: Researchers report that CXCR3-positive naive cells carry more hydrophobic TRB CDR3s than CXCR3-negative naive cells.

The germline V gene has CDR1 SGHKS and CDR2 YYEKEE (reference sequence). The CDR3 contains 13 residues. The authors prepared UMI-labeled TRB cDNA libraries by 5' RACE. TCRdb processed the 5' RACE reads again and assigns one entry to each CDR3 protein, with no DNA. The repertoire shows about 120,000 distinct CDR3 sequences; the top ten hold 0.59%. To note about this clonotype: No antigen is known for it.

The gene calls are TRBV5-5 and TRBJ2-2; the D call of TRBD1 rests on TCRdb alone, since no DNA is present to check it. This TCR was recovered from a human donor in good health. Some clones in this sample may be carry-over from other donors' samples. Sequencing was done on a sample of naive CXCR3+ CD8+ T cells from blood. Noted subset: CD45RO-CCR7+CD27+CD95- naive CD8+ T cells expressing CXCR3 (TNR3+). CDR3 loop: CASSLDVGQELFF.